This T cell receptor beta chain was recovered during a study of blood T cell repertoires in COVID-19. CDR1 is MDHEN, CDR2 SYDVKM, per germline. CDR3 length equals 16 residues. V was pared by 3 bases and J by 0 bases, with 5 bases of the junction left unmatched. This clone was counted once. Original analysis: Estimates of nucleated cell counts were drawn from the amplification of reference gene primers. The repertoire was sequenced with immunoSEQ multiplex PCR; TCRdb's copy has only in-frame clones and lacks some. V, J and clone size are those of that table, while D and trimming were read from the DNA. The table records over 85,000 clones, roughly 86% of them present only once.

This receptor was obtained from a man aged 50 to 59 with active or convalescent COVID-19. The sample consisted of peripheral blood. The V call is TRBV28, the J call TRBJ2-7; TRBD1 matches 10 bases. Here the CDR3 reads CASSFSTGGYSYEQYF. The CDR3 nucleotides read TGTGCCAGCAGTTTTTCGACAGGGGGCTACTCCTACGAGCAGTACTTC.